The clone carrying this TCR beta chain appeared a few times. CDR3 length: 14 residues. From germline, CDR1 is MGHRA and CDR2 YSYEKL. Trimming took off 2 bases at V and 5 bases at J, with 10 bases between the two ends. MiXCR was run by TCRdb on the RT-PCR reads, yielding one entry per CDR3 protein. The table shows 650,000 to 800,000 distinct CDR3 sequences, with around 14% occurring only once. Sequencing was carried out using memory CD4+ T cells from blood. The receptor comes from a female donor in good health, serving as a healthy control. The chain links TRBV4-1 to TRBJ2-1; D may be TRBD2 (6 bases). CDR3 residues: CASSQQGGDNEQFF. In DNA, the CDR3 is TGCGCCAGCAGCCAACAGGGAGGAGACAATGAGCAGTTCTTC.